This T cell receptor (beta chain) was sequenced during a study of blood T cell repertoires in COVID-19. Under the authors' procedure: Reference gene primer amplification gave estimated nucleated cell counts. Clones were read by immunoSEQ multiplex PCR, and TCRdb kept only the in-frame ones, dropping some. From that table come the V and J calls and clone size; the DNA was used to work out D and trimming. The repertoire includes 200,000 to 250,000 clones, about nine tenths of them detected once, and about 4% sits in the top ten. V gave up 5 bases and J gave up 2 bases; unmatched junction bases: 4. The CDR3 length is 15 residues. Germline values: CDR1 SNHLY, CDR2 FYNNEI.

Sequenced sample: PBMCs or T cells enriched from blood (not recorded which). This sequence originates from a middle-aged woman with acute COVID-19. This chain uses TRBV2 with TRBJ1-3, with TRBD1 matching 9 bases. The CDR3 DNA follows: TGTGCCAGCAGTCGGGACAGGGAGCCTGGAAACACCATATATTTT. This encodes CASSRDREPGNTIYF.